This TCR beta chain was retrieved from a study of a mutant IDH1 vaccine in newly diagnosed glioma. Study at large: Of treated patients, roughly 62% were men and roughly 38% women, averaging around 42 years.

On this clone: No antigen is known for it.

The assay was immunoSEQ multiplex PCR, and TCRdb's table has in-frame clones only and misses some. The table shows tens of thousands of clones, with 93% occurring only once. With 4 bases removed from V and 6 bases from J, the gap between germline ends came to 12 bases. The CDR3 has 13 amino acids. Germline values: CDR1 MNHEY, CDR2 SVGAGI. Time point defined: baseline, week 1 (first vaccination visit). This sample's treatment: pre-vaccination baseline after standard-of-care therapy. Overall study results and limits: Pseudoprogression appeared independent of alterations in top peripheral clonotypes.

The material sequenced was PBMCs, taken from a glioma patient treated with radiotherapy, temozolomide or both. This rearrangement joins TRBV6-5 to TRBJ2-5; tentatively, D is TRBD1 (6 bases). This sequence was found in a man in his forties or fifties with glioma. CDR3 in DNA: TGTGCCAGCAGTTGGCAGGGGCGGAAGACCCAGTACTTC. It encodes CASSWQGRKTQYF.